This record concerns one T cell receptor (beta chain) sequence. What it binds is not known. With 4 bases clipped from V and 10 bases from J, the junction kept 3 bases outside the gene matches. This CDR3 contains 12 residues. Germline CDR1 is SGDLS and CDR2 is YYNGEE. This entry is derived from a study of PD-1 blockade in mismatch repair-deficient tumors. Study-level background: Enrolled about 2013-2017, patients had progressing, pretreated mismatch repair-deficient cancers of 11 to 13 types.

Overall study results and limits: After pembrolizumab, tumor-resident clones rose rapidly, then generally contracted before radiologic responses.

Mismatch repair deficiency was confirmed in all patients, by PCR or immunohistochemistry. TCRs were sequenced from three patients responding to pembrolizumab. Here immunoSEQ multiplex PCR was the method, and the copy in TCRdb shows in-frame clones only, minus some. The sample includes about 20,000 clones, 84% of them seen just once. The chain couples TRBV9 to TRBJ2-3; 10 bases map to TRBD2. Sequenced here: peripheral blood, sampled 2 weeks after starting pembrolizumab. The clonotype comes from an adult with mismatch repair-deficient cancer. Here the CDR3 reads CASSPGTSAQYF. Written as DNA, the CDR3 is TGTGCCAGCAGCCCAGGGACTAGCGCGCAGTATTTT.